The rows below give T cell receptor beta chains drawn from one sample of a study of blood T cell repertoires in COVID-19. TCRdb's table, derived via immunoSEQ multiplex PCR, lists solely in-frame clones and lacks some. In the table there are some 76,000 clones, roughly four fifths of which are singletons. Material: peripheral blood. The receptors stem from a human donor in a cohort sampled during active COVID-19. Both conserved end residues are part of each CDR3. D genes are given only for firm matches. Rows may omit the clone size; those that give it use once, few, many or a size class.

J gene,CDR3 length,V gene,D gene,clone size,CDR3 protein,CDR3 DNA
TRBJ2-5,15,TRBV2,-,-,CASSASTAYQETQYF,TGTGCCAGCAGCGCCTCGACAGCGTACCAAGAGACCCAGTACTTC
TRBJ2-2,12,TRBV6-5,-,few,CAARAPGGELFF,TGTGCCGCGAGGGCCCCTGGAGGGGAGCTGTTTTTT
TRBJ2-7,15,TRBV9,TRBD1,-,CASSVGAGGSYEQYF,TGTGCCAGCAGCGTAGGGGCAGGGGGTTCCTACGAGCAGTACTTC
TRBJ2-3,13,TRBV5-1,-,once,CASRLGSHDTQYF,TGCGCCAGCAGATTGGGTAGCCACGATACGCAGTATTTT
TRBJ1-2,14,TRBV5-1,-,-,CASSLEGGAYGYTF,TGCGCCAGCAGCTTGGAAGGGGGGGCCTATGGCTACACCTTC
TRBJ1-2,14,TRBV5-1,-,-,CASSLGQPSPGYTF,TGCGCCAGCAGCTTAGGACAGCCCTCGCCTGGCTACACCTTC
TRBJ2-7,18,TRBV1,-,-,CTSSQDGGLAKPPYEQYF,TGCACCAGCAGCCAAGATGGGGGACTAGCCAAGCCTCCCTACGAGCAGTACTTC
TRBJ1-1,15,TRBV9,-,-,CASSVSDGGYTEAFF,TGTGCCAGCAGCGTATCAGACGGCGGGTACACTGAAGCTTTCTTT
TRBJ2-5,16,TRBV5-1,TRBD1,-,CASSSRGQGARETQYF,TGCGCCAGCAGTTCGAGGGGACAGGGGGCACGAGAGACCCAGTACTTC
TRBJ2-3,15,TRBV20-1,TRBD2,-,CSASSSGESTDTQYF,TGCAGTGCTAGTTCCAGCGGGGAGAGCACAGATACGCAGTATTTT
TRBJ2-7,12,TRBV30,-,-,CAWSDSSYEQYF,TGTGCCTGGAGCGACAGCTCCTACGAGCAGTACTTC
TRBJ1-2,14,TRBV9,-,-,CASSPAGLGYGYTF,TGTGCCAGCAGCCCAGCGGGGCTAGGCTATGGCTACACCTTC
TRBJ2-7,14,TRBV29-1,-,-,CSVEGGRGANEQYF,TGCAGCGTTGAAGGGGGCCGGGGGGCCAACGAGCAGTACTTC
TRBJ2-3,16,TRBV13,TRBD1,-,CASSSDRQGARDTQYF,TGTGCCAGCAGCTCGGACCGACAGGGGGCTAGGGATACGCAGTATTTT
TRBJ2-5,11,TRBV30,-,-,CAWAPRETQYF,TGTGCCTGGGCCCCTAGGGAGACCCAGTACTTC
TRBJ1-4,17,TRBV9,-,-,CASSEDGGSLTNEKLFF,TGTGCCAGCAGCGAGGACGGCGGGAGTCTAACTAATGAAAAACTGTTTTTT
TRBJ2-5,13,TRBV7-3,-,few,CASSLELQETQYF,TGTGCCAGCAGCTTAGAACTGCAAGAGACCCAGTACTTC
TRBJ2-1,19,TRBV5-1,TRBD2,-,CASSPGTSGGYSPYNEQFF,TGCGCCAGCAGCCCAGGGACTAGCGGGGGGTACTCCCCCTACAATGAGCAGTTCTTC
TRBJ1-1,14,TRBV10-1,TRBD1,-,CASSPGTGNTEAFF,TGCGCCAGCAGCCCCGGGACAGGGAACACTGAAGCTTTCTTT
TRBJ1-5,15,TRBV4-2,-,-,CASSAQGYSNQPQHF,TGTGCCAGCAGCGCACAGGGTTATAGCAATCAGCCCCAGCATTTT
TRBJ2-6,19,TRBV6-1,TRBD2,-,CASSDRGAGRFSGANVLTF,TGTGCCAGCAGTGATCGAGGAGCGGGGCGGTTCTCTGGGGCCAACGTCCTGACTTTC
TRBJ1-3,15,TRBV4-1,-,-,CASSRAWQAGNTIYF,TGCGCCAGCAGCCGCGCGTGGCAAGCGGGAAACACCATATATTTT
TRBJ2-4,17,TRBV30,TRBD1,-,CAWSPGQGIFDKNIQYF,TGTGCCTGGAGTCCGGGACAGGGGATTTTTGACAAAAACATTCAGTACTTC
TRBJ1-2,15,TRBV25-1,TRBD1,-,CASSGDREFRDGYTF,TGTGCCAGCAGTGGGGACAGGGAATTCAGGGATGGCTACACCTTC
TRBJ2-1,17,TRBV4-2,-,-,CASSQEWGSSSYNEQFF,TGTGCCAGCAGCCAAGAATGGGGCAGCAGCTCCTACAATGAGCAGTTCTTC
TRBJ2-1,16,TRBV7-9,TRBD2,-,CASSLVPGGSYNEQFF,TGTGCCAGCAGCTTAGTCCCGGGGGGATCCTACAATGAGCAGTTCTTC
TRBJ2-1,12,TRBV18,-,many,CASSPPLNEQFF,TGTGCCAGCTCACCCCCCTTGAATGAGCAGTTCTTC
TRBJ2-3,15,TRBV7-3,-,once,CASSLGTSSGDTQYF,TGTGCCAGCAGCTTAGGGACTTCCTCTGGAGATACGCAGTATTTT
TRBJ1-5,13,TRBV6-6,-,-,CASREYSNQPQHF,TGTGCCAGCAGGGAGTATAGCAATCAGCCCCAGCATTTT
TRBJ1-6,16,TRBV5-1,TRBD1,few,CASRSTGTGSHSPLHF,TGCGCCAGCAGAAGCACCGGGACAGGAAGCCATTCACCCCTCCACTTT
TRBJ1-4,16,TRBV30,-,-,CAADRGSGATNEKLFF,TGTGCCGCAGACAGAGGGTCGGGGGCAACTAATGAAAAACTGTTTTTT
TRBJ2-3,15,TRBV5-1,-,once,CASSLSATSTDTQYF,TGCGCCAGCAGCTTGTCTGCGACTAGCACAGATACGCAGTATTTT